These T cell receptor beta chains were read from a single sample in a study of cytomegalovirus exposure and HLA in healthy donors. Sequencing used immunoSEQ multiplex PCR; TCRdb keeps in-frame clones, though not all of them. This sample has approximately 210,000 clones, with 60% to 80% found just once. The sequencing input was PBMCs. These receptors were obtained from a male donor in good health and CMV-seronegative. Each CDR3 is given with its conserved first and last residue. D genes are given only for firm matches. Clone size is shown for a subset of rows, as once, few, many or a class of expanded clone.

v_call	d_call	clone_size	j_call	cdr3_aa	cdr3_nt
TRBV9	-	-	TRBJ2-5	CASSLRGDFETQYF	TGTGCCAGCAGCCTCAGAGGGGACTTCGAGACCCAGTACTTC
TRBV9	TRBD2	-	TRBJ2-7	CASSPTGTSLYEQYF	TGTGCCAGCAGCCCTACCGGGACTAGCCTTTACGAGCAGTACTTC
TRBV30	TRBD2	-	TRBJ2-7	CAWSWTSGVYEQYF	TGTGCCTGGAGTTGGACTAGCGGGGTTTACGAGCAGTACTTC
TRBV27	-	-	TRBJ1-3	CATVSKNGNTIYF	TGTGCCACCGTAAGCAAGAATGGAAACACCATATATTTT
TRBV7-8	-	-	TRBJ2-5	CASSLVAPPRETQYF	TGTGCCAGCAGCTTAGTGGCCCCGCCGAGGGAGACCCAGTACTTC
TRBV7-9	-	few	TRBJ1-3	CASSPKGNTIYF	TGTGCCAGCAGCCCCAAAGGAAACACCATATATTTT
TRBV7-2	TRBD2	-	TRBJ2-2	CASSLGPSGGANTGELFF	TGTGCCAGCAGCTTAGGACCTAGCGGGGGCGCGAACACCGGGGAGCTGTTTTTT
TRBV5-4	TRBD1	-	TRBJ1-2	CASSTGGDRGILGYTF	TGTGCCAGCAGCACCGGGGGGGACAGGGGGATTCTTGGCTACACCTTC
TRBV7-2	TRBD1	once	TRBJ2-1	CASSSGQGAVNEQFF	TGTGCCAGCAGCTCCGGACAGGGGGCAGTGAATGAGCAGTTCTTC
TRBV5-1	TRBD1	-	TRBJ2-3	CASSSQTGSSTDTQYF	TGCGCCAGCAGCAGCCAGACAGGGTCGAGCACAGATACGCAGTATTTT
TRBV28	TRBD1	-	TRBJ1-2	CASTPRGSGQGYTF	TGTGCCAGCACCCCCAGGGGGTCGGGGCAGGGCTACACCTTC
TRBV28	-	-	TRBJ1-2	CASSRALLLGYTF	TGTGCCAGCTCGCGGGCCCTACTATTGGGCTACACCTTC
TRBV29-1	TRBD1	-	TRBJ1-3	CSVEYRGRGNTIYF	TGCAGCGTTGAATATAGGGGGCGAGGAAACACCATATATTTT
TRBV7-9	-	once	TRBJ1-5	CASSLVSGFHSNQPQHF	TGTGCCAGCAGCTTAGTTTCAGGTTTTCATAGCAATCAGCCCCAGCATTTT
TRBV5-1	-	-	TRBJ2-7	CASSLRGSYEQYF	TGCGCCAGCAGCTTGCGAGGTTCCTACGAGCAGTACTTC
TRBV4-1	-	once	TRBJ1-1	CASSQDLLGGPRVDTEAFF	TGCGCCAGCAGCCAAGATCTTCTCGGGGGGCCTAGGGTCGACACTGAAGCTTTCTTT
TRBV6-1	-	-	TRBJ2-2	CATEKYTGELFF	TGTGCCACCGAGAAGTACACCGGGGAGCTGTTTTTT
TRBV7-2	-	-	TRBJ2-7	CASRPAISYEQYF	TGTGCCAGCAGACCAGCGATTTCCTACGAGCAGTACTTC
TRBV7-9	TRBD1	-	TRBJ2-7	CASTEGGTEQYF	TGTGCCAGCACCGAAGGGGGCACCGAGCAGTACTTC
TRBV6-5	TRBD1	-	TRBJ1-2	CASSYKRTGGTGYTF	TGTGCCAGCAGTTACAAACGGACAGGGGGCACTGGCTACACCTTC
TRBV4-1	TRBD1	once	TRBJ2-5	CASAIDREETQYF	TGCGCCAGCGCCATTGACAGGGAAGAGACCCAGTACTTC
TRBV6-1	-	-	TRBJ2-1	CASSLAGEQFF	TGTGCCAGCAGTTTGGCGGGTGAGCAGTTCTTC
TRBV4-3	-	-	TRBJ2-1	CASSPNPGSYNEQFF	TGCGCCAGCAGCCCCAATCCAGGATCCTACAATGAGCAGTTCTTC
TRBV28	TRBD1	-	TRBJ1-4	CASSSGGGKLFF	TGTGCCAGCAGTTCAGGGGGAGGAAAACTGTTTTTT
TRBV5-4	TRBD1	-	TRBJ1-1	CASSQDRGPRKAFF	TGTGCCAGCAGTCAGGACAGGGGACCGCGAAAAGCTTTCTTT
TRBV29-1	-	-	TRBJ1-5	CSARDTNQPQHF	TGCAGCGCCCGGGACACCAATCAGCCCCAGCATTTT